This TCR beta chain was sequenced in a study of blood T cell repertoires in COVID-19. This CDR3 has 13 residues. With 4 bases removed from V and 1 base from J, the gap between germline ends came to 8 bases. Germline V gene sequence: CDR1 SGHNT, CDR2 YYREEE (reference sequence). Method: immunoSEQ multiplex PCR; TCRdb's copy keeps in-frame clones and lacks some. The sample has 150,000 to 200,000 clones; 80% to 90% are singletons. The receptor was isolated from a man between 65 and 85 years old with active or convalescent COVID-19. The chain links TRBV5-4 to TRBJ1-2; D is unclear. Sequencing was carried out using peripheral blood. The CDR3 nucleotides read TGTGCCAGCAGCACCGGGGATAACTATGGCTACACCTTC. Translation gives CASSTGDNYGYTF. The full variable domain, completed using reference TRBV5-4 and TRBJ1-2, is ETGVTQSPTHLIKTRGQQVTLRCSSQSGHNTVSWYQQALGQGPQFIFQYYREEENGRGNFPPRFSGLQFPNYSSELNVNALELDDSALYLCASSTGDNYGYTFGSGTRLTVV.